This entry lists 9 T cell receptor beta chains sequenced from one sample in a study of blood T cells in healthy people across ages. Using a J-beta primer mix together with a sample-barcoded 5' primer, a second PCR was run for roughly 6 to 12 cycles. Each CDR3 protein gets one entry after TCRdb re-called the 5' RACE reads with MiXCR. This table has more than 800,000 distinct CDR3 sequences, 35% to 55% appearing once. Sequenced sample: blood. All receptors come from a woman in her sixties in good health.

This chain links TRBV6-5 with TRBJ2-5; TRBD1 is a possible D gene (5 bases). The CDR3 has 14 residues. The V end lost 7 bases, the J end lost 4 bases, and 16 bases lay between the germline ends. In germline, CDR1 is MNHEY, CDR2 SVGAGI. The DNA for the CDR3 is TGTGCCAGCAACACACTGGGGCCGACAGAGACCCAGTACTTC. Protein product: CASNTLGPTETQYF.

The chain has TRBV9 and TRBJ2-7; no clear D gene. Germline-derived CDR1 and CDR2 are SGDLS and YYNGEE. The CDR3 totals 14 residues. Trimming pared 0 bases from V and 6 bases from J, leaving 13 bases between. This CDR3 is CASSVAPQVGEQYF. In DNA form, the CDR3 reads TGTGCCAGCAGCGTAGCTCCCCAGGTCGGCGAGCAGTACTTC.

The V and J genes are TRBV12-3 or TRBV12-4 and TRBJ2-1; perhaps TRBD2 as D (6 bases). The CDR3 spans 12 residues. Trimming left V 3 bases short and J 10 bases short, with 10 bases between. Written as DNA, the CDR3 is TGTGCCAGCAGTTTTACGGGGGACGAGCAGTTCTTC. Amino acids: CASSFTGDEQFF.

This sequence joins TRBV9 and TRBJ2-1; 9 nucleotides agree with TRBD2. The CDR3 covers 15 residues. J lost 8 bases, V lost 2 bases, and 8 bases had no gene match. Germline CDR1 SGDLS, CDR2 YYNGEE. CDR3 sequence reads: CASSVRLAGSDEQFF. CDR3 DNA sequence: TGTGCCAGCAGCGTGCGGCTAGCGGGAAGCGATGAGCAGTTCTTC.

J is TRBJ2-5 and V is TRBV5-6, with 7 bases aligning to TRBD1. This CDR3 has 15 amino acids. Trimming removed 0 bases from V and 5 bases from J; junction bases left unmatched: 7. Germline-derived CDR1 and CDR2 are SGHDT and YYEEEE. CDR3 residues: CASSLEGVGGETQYF. CDR3 DNA sequence: TGTGCCAGCAGCTTGGAAGGGGTAGGGGGCGAGACCCAGTACTTC.

This chain links TRBV11-2 with TRBJ2-3; 8 nucleotides match TRBD2. V gave up 3 bases and J gave up 4 bases; unmatched junction bases: 3. Germline V lookup: CDR1 SGHAT, CDR2 FQNNGV. The CDR3 runs to 14 residues. This chain's CDR3 is CASSFQAGADTQYF. As DNA, the CDR3 is TGTGCCAGCAGCTTCCAAGCGGGAGCAGATACGCAGTATTTT.

This chain connects TRBV7-9 to TRBJ2-5; 7 nucleotides line up with TRBD1. The CDR3 loop spans 19 amino acids. CDR1 and CDR2 from the germline V gene are SEHNR and FQNEAQ (reference sequence). J gave up 5 bases and V 5 bases, and 23 bases lay outside the gene matches. The CDR3 DNA reads TGTGCCAGCAGCGAACCATATCCTTCGACAGGGTGGCCGACGGAGACCCAGTACTTC. This translates into CASSEPYPSTGWPTETQYF. Drawing the rest from reference TRBV7-9 and TRBJ2-5, the complete variable domain is DTGVSQNPRHKITKRGQNVTFRCDPISEHNRLYWYRQTLGQGPEFLTYFQNEAQLEKSRLLSDRFSAERPKGSFSTLEIQRTEQGDSAMYLCASSEPYPSTGWPTETQYFGPGTRLLVL.

The rearrangement uses TRBV7-3 and TRBJ2-7; 9 positions agree with TRBD1. The V gene's germline CDR1 is SGHTA and CDR2 FQGTGA. This CDR3 is 17 amino acids long. V trimming: 4 bases; J trimming: 3 bases; junction bases outside the gene matches: 13. The CDR3, as DNA: TGTGCCAGCAGCTCGAAGGGGACAGGGTTTTTGGGCTACGAGCAGTACTTC. Translation gives CASSSKGTGFLGYEQYF.

The chain recombines TRBV6-1 with TRBJ1-5, with a possible D match to TRBD1 (5 bases). This CDR3 comprises 17 residues. Germline V gene sequence: CDR1 MNHNS, CDR2 SASEGT. Trimming removed 2 bases at V and 1 base at J, with 15 bases between. CDR3 nucleotide sequence: TGTGCCAGCAGTGAACGAGGGCCAGGGTGGAGCAATCAGCCCCAGCATTTT. Encoded protein: CASSERGPGWSNQPQHF.